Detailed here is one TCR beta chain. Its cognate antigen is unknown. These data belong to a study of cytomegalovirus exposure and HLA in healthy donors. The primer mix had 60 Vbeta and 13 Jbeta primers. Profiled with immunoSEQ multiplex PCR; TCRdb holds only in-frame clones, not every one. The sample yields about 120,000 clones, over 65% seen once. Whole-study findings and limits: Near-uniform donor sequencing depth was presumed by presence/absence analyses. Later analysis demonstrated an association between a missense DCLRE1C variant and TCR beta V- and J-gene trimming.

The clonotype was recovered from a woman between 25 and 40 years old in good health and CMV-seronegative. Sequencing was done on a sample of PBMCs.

CDR3 protein: CASSLPRVPGELFF. The CDR3 nucleotides are TGTGCCAGCAGCTTACCCAGGGTTCCCGGGGAGCTGTTTTTT. The chain uses TRBV7-2 and TRBJ2-2; D might be TRBD1 (5 bases). Germline V lookup: CDR1 SGHTA, CDR2 FQGNSA. CDR3 size: 14 residues. The V gene lost 2 bases and the J gene lost 6 bases, with 10 bases spanning the gap.